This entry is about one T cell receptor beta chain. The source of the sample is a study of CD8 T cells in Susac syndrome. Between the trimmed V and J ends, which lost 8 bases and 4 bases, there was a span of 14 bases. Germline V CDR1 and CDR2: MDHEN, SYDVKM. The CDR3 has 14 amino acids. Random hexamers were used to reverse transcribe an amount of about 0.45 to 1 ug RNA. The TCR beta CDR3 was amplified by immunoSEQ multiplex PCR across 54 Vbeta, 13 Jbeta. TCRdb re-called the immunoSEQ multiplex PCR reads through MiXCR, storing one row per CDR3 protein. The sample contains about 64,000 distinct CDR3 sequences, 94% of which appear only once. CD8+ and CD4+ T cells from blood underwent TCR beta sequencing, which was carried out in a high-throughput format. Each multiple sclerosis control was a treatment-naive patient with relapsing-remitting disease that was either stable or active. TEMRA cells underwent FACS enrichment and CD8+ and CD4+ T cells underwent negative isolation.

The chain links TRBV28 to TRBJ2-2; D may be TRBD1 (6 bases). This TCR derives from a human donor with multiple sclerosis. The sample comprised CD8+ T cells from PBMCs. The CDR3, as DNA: TGTGCCAGCGGACAAAGAGGGGGCACCGGGGAGCTGTTTTTT. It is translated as CASGQRGGTGELFF.